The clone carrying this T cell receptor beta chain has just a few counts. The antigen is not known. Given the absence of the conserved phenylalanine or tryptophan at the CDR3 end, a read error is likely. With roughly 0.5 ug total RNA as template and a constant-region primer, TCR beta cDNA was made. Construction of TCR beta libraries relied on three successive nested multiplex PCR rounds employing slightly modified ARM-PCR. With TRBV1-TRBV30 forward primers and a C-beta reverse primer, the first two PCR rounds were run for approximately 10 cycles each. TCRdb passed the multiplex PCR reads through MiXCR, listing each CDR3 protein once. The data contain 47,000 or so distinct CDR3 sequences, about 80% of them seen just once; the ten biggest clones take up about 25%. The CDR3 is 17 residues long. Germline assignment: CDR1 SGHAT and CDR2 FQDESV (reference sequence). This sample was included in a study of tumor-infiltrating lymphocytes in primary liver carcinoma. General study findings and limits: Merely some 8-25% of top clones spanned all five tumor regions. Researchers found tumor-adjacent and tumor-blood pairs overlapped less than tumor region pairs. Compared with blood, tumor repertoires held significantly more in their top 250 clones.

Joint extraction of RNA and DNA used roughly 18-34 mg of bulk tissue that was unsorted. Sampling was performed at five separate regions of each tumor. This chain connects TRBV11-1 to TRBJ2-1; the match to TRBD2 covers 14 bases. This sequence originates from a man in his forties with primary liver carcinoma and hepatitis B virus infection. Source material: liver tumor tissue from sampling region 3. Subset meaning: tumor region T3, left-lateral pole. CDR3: CAGSLGLAGEVDNGQFL. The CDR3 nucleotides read TGTGCCGGCAGCCTGGGACTAGCGGGAGAAGTTGACAATGGGCAGTTCCTC.